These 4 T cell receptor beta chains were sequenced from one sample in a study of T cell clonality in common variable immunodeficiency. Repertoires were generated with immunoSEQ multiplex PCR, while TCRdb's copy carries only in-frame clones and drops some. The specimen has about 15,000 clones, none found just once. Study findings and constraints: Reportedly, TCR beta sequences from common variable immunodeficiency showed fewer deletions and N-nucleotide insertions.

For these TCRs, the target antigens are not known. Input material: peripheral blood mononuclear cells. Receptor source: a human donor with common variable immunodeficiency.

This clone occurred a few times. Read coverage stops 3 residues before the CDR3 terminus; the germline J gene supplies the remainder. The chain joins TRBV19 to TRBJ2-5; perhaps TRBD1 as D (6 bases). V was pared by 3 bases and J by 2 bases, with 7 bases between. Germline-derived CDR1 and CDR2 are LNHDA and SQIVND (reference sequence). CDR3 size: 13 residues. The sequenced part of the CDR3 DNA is TGTGCCAGTAGTATTCAGGGGCAAGAGACC. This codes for CASSIQGQET. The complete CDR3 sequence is CASSIQGQETQYF.

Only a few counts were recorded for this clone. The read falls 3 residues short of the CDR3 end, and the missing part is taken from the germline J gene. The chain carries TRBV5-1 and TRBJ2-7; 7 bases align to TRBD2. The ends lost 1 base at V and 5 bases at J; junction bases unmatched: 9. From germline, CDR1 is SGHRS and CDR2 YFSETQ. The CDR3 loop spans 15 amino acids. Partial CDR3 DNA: TGCGCCAGCAGCTTGTTGTCTGTGAGCGGGGACGAG. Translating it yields CASSLLSVSGDE. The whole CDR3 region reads CASSLLSVSGDEQYF. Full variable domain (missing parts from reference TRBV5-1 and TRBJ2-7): KAGVTQTPRYLIKTRGQQVTLSCSPISGHRSVSWYQQTPGQGLQFLFEYFSETQRNKGNFPGRFSGRQFSNSRSEMNVSTLELGDSALYLCASSLLSVSGDEQYFGPGTRLTVT.

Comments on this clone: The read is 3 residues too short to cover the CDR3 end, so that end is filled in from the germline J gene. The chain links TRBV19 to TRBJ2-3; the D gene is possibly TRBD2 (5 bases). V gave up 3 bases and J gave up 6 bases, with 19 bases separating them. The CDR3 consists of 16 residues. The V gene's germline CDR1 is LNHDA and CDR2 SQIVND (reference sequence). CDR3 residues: CASSMGDYQERDTQYF. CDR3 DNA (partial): TGTGCCAGTAGTATGGGTGACTACCAAGAGAGGGATACG.

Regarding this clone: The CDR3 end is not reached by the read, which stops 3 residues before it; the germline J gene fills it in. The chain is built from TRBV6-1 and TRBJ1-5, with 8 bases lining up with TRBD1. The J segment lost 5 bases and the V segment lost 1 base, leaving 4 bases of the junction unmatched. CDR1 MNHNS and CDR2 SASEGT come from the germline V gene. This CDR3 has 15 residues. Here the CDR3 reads CASSEVAQGDQPQHF. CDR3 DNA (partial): TGTGCCAGCAGTGAAGTAGCACAGGGGGATCAGCCC.